These 26 T cell receptor beta chains originate from one sample sequenced in a study of OX40 agonist ivuxolimab in advanced cancers. The library came from the immunoSEQ multiplex PCR assay. TCRdb carries this immuneACCESS record with in-frame sequences only. Its versions omit some clonotypes, under half of them owing to an unresolved V gene in the studies checked, with the rest unexplained. In all, the sample holds nearly 50,000 clones, and about 81% of those were seen once. The ten largest clones capture 7.3% of the sample. The sample in question was CD4+ or CD8+ T cells sorted from blood, obtained in a trial of the OX40 agonist ivuxolimab. The source is an adult with an advanced solid tumor such as melanoma, head and neck, liver or kidney cancer.

The chain carries TRBV4-3 and TRBJ2-1; 8 nucleotides match TRBD2. Germline V CDR1 and CDR2: LGHNA, YSLEER. The CDR3 contains 14 residues. Trimming removed 4 bases from V and 8 bases from J; junction bases left unmatched: 7. CDR3 region: CASSRGTRSDEQFF. The CDR3 nucleotides read TGCGCCAGCAGCCGCGGGACTAGAAGCGATGAGCAGTTCTTC.

This clone has more than one count but fewer than ten. This rearrangement joins TRBV19 to TRBJ2-1; D is possibly TRBD2 (6 bases). Germline V lookup: CDR1 LNHDA, CDR2 SQIVND (reference sequence). V shed 5 bases and J shed 4 bases, with 18 bases lying between them. The CDR3 is made up of 16 amino acids. The CDR3 protein is CASSERAGFRYNEQFF. The CDR3 bases are TGTGCCAGTAGTGAAAGGGCGGGATTTAGGTACAATGAGCAGTTCTTC.

The chain carries TRBV18 and TRBJ2-7; D possibly uses TRBD1 or TRBD2 (5 bases each). The CDR3 consists of 15 residues. The V end lost 2 bases, the J end lost 6 bases, and 17 bases lay between the germline ends. The germline V gene has CDR1 KGHSH and CDR2 LQKENI. CDR3 sequence: CASSPSRGDFIEQYF. As DNA, the CDR3 is TGTGCCAGCTCACCATCGAGGGGTGACTTTATCGAGCAGTACTTC.

The rearrangement uses TRBV7-2 and TRBJ2-3; D may correspond to TRBD1 or TRBD2 (5 bases each). The germline V and J ends were trimmed by 10 bases and 6 bases, with 14 bases remaining between them. This CDR3 is built from 12 residues. Germline V gene data show CDR1 as SGHTA and CDR2 as FQGNSA. DNA of the CDR3: TGTGCCACCACCTGGGGGTCGGATACGCAGTATTTT. As protein: CATTWGSDTQYF.

CDR3 amino acids: CASSLLGDGEQFF. The CDR3 bases are TGCGCCAGCAGCTTGCTGGGGGACGGTGAGCAGTTCTTC. V usage is TRBV5-1 and J usage is TRBJ2-1, with D perhaps TRBD1 or TRBD2 (5 bases each). This CDR3 region has 13 residues. In germline, CDR1 is SGHRS, CDR2 YFSETQ. The ends were cut back, 1 base at V and 9 bases at J, with 11 bases in the middle. Complete variable domain (other parts from reference TRBV5-1 and TRBJ2-1): KAGVTQTPRYLIKTRGQQVTLSCSPISGHRSVSWYQQTPGQGLQFLFEYFSETQRNKGNFPGRFSGRQFSNSRSEMNVSTLELGDSALYLCASSLLGDGEQFFGPGTRLTVL.

This rearrangement joins TRBV4-1 to TRBJ1-5, with no clear D. Per the germline V gene, CDR1 is MGHRA and CDR2 is YSYEKL. This CDR3 is built from 17 residues. V was trimmed by 0 bases and J by 0 bases, leaving 12 bases between them. The CDR3 DNA sequence: TGCGCCAGCAGCCAAGATTTCGGAGAATATAGCAATCAGCCCCAGCATTTT. Amino acid sequence: CASSQDFGEYSNQPQHF.

Regarding this clone: It is unclear where the CDR3 begins or ends on the DNA, so no DNA is shown, and the CDR3 is as TCRdb lists it. The chain links TRBV30 to TRBJ1-1; the D call of TRBD1 is as the table states it, not checked on the DNA. The CDR3 is 10 residues long, counting both termini. Germline V gene sequence: CDR1 GTSNPN, CDR2 SVGIG (reference sequence). The CDR3 region is CAWGTGITFF.

The rearrangement links TRBV18 to TRBJ2-2, with D hard to call. This CDR3 is built from 16 residues. Germline values: CDR1 KGHSH, CDR2 LQKENI. V shed 2 bases and J shed 4 bases, with 14 bases lying between them. CDR3 nucleotides: TGTGCCAGCTCACCAAACCCCGGGCTACTCACCGGGGAGCTGTTTTTT. Its translation: CASSPNPGLLTGELFF.

As DNA, the CDR3 is TGTGCCAGCAGGGCAGCGCGCGGGCCCTACAATGAGCAGTTCTTC. Protein: CASRAARGPYNEQFF. The rearrangement uses TRBV6-1 and TRBJ2-1; the D gene is possibly TRBD2 (5 bases). In germline, CDR1 is MNHNS, CDR2 SASEGT. The V gene lost 6 bases and the J gene lost 2 bases, with 14 bases spanning the gap. The CDR3 is made up of 15 amino acids.

The gene calls are TRBV6-6 and TRBJ2-1, with TRBD2 matching over 12 bases. This CDR3 comprises 15 residues. Germline V gene sequence: CDR1 MNHNY, CDR2 SVGAGI (reference sequence). The junction had 3 bases not matched to a gene; V was cut back by 6 bases and J by 3 bases. Written as DNA, the CDR3 is TGTGCCAGCAGCCCGACTAGCGGGAGCTACAATGAGCAGTTCTTC. It codes for CASSPTSGSYNEQFF.

The genes are TRBV9 and TRBJ1-3; the D is unclear. There are 17 residues in the CDR3. V lost 0 bases and J lost 2, with 15 bases in between. CDR1 is SGDLS and CDR2 is YYNGEE in the germline V gene. Here the CDR3 DNA reads TGTGCCAGCAGCGTAGGAGTAGGAGGTTTAACTGGAAACACCATATATTTT. Protein product: CASSVGVGGLTGNTIYF.

This clone was counted only a few times. This chain joins TRBV5-4 and TRBJ2-3; 8 bases are shared with TRBD2. Germline CDR1 and CDR2: SGHNT and YYREEE (reference sequence). This CDR3 is 14 amino acids long. V was pared by 10 bases and J by 0 bases, with 7 bases of the junction left unmatched. The CDR3 here is CAGRLATSTDTQYF. Here the CDR3 DNA reads TGTGCCGGACGACTAGCGACTAGCACAGATACGCAGTATTTT. Drawing the rest from reference TRBV5-4 and TRBJ2-3, the complete variable domain is ETGVTQSPTHLIKTRGQQVTLRCSSQSGHNTVSWYQQALGQGPQFIFQYYREEENGRGNFPPRFSGLQFPNYSSELNVNALELDDSALYLCAGRLATSTDTQYFGPGTRLTVL.

The rearrangement joins TRBV6-5 to TRBJ2-5; no reliable D call. Germline V CDR1 and CDR2: MNHEY, SVGAGI. This CDR3 spans 11 amino acids. The V end lost 5 bases, the J end lost 5 bases, and 6 bases lay between the germline ends. The CDR3 protein is CASSSLETQYF. The CDR3 DNA follows: TGTGCCAGCAGTAGTCTCGAGACCCAGTACTTC.

The rearrangement links TRBV5-8 to TRBJ1-1; D uncertain. Trimming stripped 1 base from V and 8 bases from J, with 6 bases between. From germline, CDR1 is SGHTS and CDR2 YDEGEE. CDR3 length: 11 amino acids. As DNA, the CDR3 is TGTGCCAGCAGCTTGTGGCAAGAAGCTTTCTTT. The encoded protein is CASSLWQEAFF.

V is TRBV11-2 and J is TRBJ1-2; the match to TRBD1 covers 10 bases. Germline-derived CDR1 and CDR2 are SGHAT and FQNNGV. With V trimmed by 0 bases and J by 5 bases, 6 bases remained unmatched. The CDR3 extends over 16 amino acids. DNA for the CDR3: TGTGCCAGCAGCTTAGATTCCGGGACAGGGGTATATGGCTACACCTTC. This gives the protein CASSLDSGTGVYGYTF.

The chain is built from TRBV2 and TRBJ2-7; TRBD1 agrees at 8 bases. The CDR3 spans 16 residues. The J segment lost 0 bases and the V segment lost 2 bases, leaving 6 bases of the junction unmatched. CDR1 is SNHLY and CDR2 is FYNNEI in the germline V gene. The CDR3 nucleotides read TGTGCCAGCAGTGAACAGGGGGCTTGGAACTCCTACGAGCAGTACTTC. Protein product: CASSEQGAWNSYEQYF.

This clone was detected a few times. The chain links TRBV5-6 to TRBJ1-5; D is undetermined. The germline V and J ends were trimmed by 1 base and 0 bases, with 8 bases remaining between them. CDR1 and CDR2 (germline): SGHDT, YYEEEE. This CDR3 region has 15 residues. CDR3 in amino acids: CASSLNTYSNQPQHF. The CDR3 coding sequence is TGTGCCAGCAGCTTGAATACCTATAGCAATCAGCCCCAGCATTTT.

This chain joins TRBV7-2 and TRBJ2-5; no definite D call. Trimming removed 2 bases from V and 5 bases from J, with 6 bases in between. The CDR3 spans 12 residues. CDR1 is SGHTA and CDR2 is FQGNSA in the germline V gene. The CDR3 DNA is TGTGCCAGCAGCTTATTCGCCGAGACCCAGTACTTC. Amino acid sequence: CASSLFAETQYF.

The chain joins TRBV4-2 to TRBJ2-6; D is unresolved. With 1 base removed from V and 3 bases from J, the gap between germline ends came to 4 bases. There are 14 residues in the CDR3. Germline-derived CDR1 and CDR2 are LGHNA and YNFKEQ. The CDR3 nucleotides are TGTGCCAGCAGCCAAGGGTTTGGGGCCAACGTCCTGACTTTC. Protein sequence: CASSQGFGANVLTF.

V is TRBV15 and J is TRBJ2-3; perhaps TRBD1 as D (5 bases). Germline values: CDR1 LNHNV, CDR2 YYDKDF (reference sequence). The CDR3 loop spans 14 amino acids. V was pared by 6 bases and J by 2 bases, with 12 bases between. DNA for the CDR3: TGTGCCACCAGAGGACACTCGTCCACAGATACGCAGTATTTT. Amino acid sequence: CATRGHSSTDTQYF.

This clone has only one observation. V usage is TRBV5-4 and J usage is TRBJ1-2; D is ambiguous. The CDR3 is 12 amino acids. Looked up from germline, CDR1 is SGHNT and CDR2 is YYREEE (reference sequence). V was cut by 0 bases and J by 6 bases, with 6 bases left in between. The DNA of the CDR3 is TGTGCCAGCAGCTTGGGGCCAGATGGCTACACCTTC. It encodes CASSLGPDGYTF.

J is TRBJ2-5 and V is TRBV7-2; D may match TRBD1 or TRBD2 (6 bases each). The end of the DNA aligns better with TRBJ2-7, so the J call may be wrong. In germline, CDR1 is SGHTA, CDR2 FQGNSA. The CDR3 totals 16 residues. The chain's CDR3 is CASSKLGGLSSYEQYF. The CDR3 region has the DNA TGTGCCAGCAGCAAACTAGGGGGGCTGAGCTCCTACGAGCAGTACTTC.

The chain joins TRBV18 to TRBJ2-1; D is uncertain. The CDR3 runs 14 residues. Trimming left V 2 bases short and J 1 base short, with 6 bases between. Germline loops: CDR1 KGHSH, CDR2 LQKENI. For the CDR3, the DNA is TGTGCCAGCTCACCAGGGCCATCCTACAATGAGCAGTTCTTC. It encodes CASSPGPSYNEQFF.

This chain uses TRBV9 with TRBJ2-4, with D perhaps TRBD1 or TRBD2 (6 bases each). Germline CDR1 is SGDLS and CDR2 is YYNGEE. The length of the CDR3 is 19 residues. Trimming shortened V by 4 bases and J by 0 bases, and 23 bases separated the two germline ends. CDR3 loop: CASSPRGEAAALAKNIQYF. Here the CDR3 DNA reads TGTGCCAGCAGCCCGAGGGGGGAGGCAGCAGCCTTAGCCAAAAACATTCAGTACTTC.

This chain connects TRBV6-1 to TRBJ2-5, with TRBD1 identical over 9 bases. This CDR3 region has 14 residues. The trim removed 6 bases at V and 5 bases at J, leaving 7 bases unmatched. Germline V lookup: CDR1 MNHNS, CDR2 SASEGT. CDR3 region: CASSMNRGHETQYF. The CDR3 DNA follows: TGTGCCAGCAGCATGAACAGGGGGCACGAGACCCAGTACTTC.

The chain joins TRBV10-3 to TRBJ1-4, with TRBD1 matching over 7 bases. Trimming at V came to 0 bases and at J to 7 bases, leaving 5 bases not matched to a gene. This CDR3 spans 15 amino acids. Germline assignment: CDR1 ENHRY and CDR2 SYGVKD. CDR3 sequence (DNA): TGTGCCATCAGTGAGTCCGGAGAGGGGGCTGAAAAACTGTTTTTT. Translating it yields CAISESGEGAEKLFF.